The 19 T cell receptor beta chains reported below all come from one sample, sequenced in a study of breast tumors, draining lymph nodes, adjacent tissues. In TCRdb, the multiplex PCR reads were re-called with MiXCR into one record per CDR3 protein. The repertoire consists of fewer than 200,000 distinct CDR3 sequences, with roughly 30% occurring once and the leading ten covering roughly 4.5%. Samples came from axillary lymph nodes draining the breast cancer. Material for sequencing was axillary lymph node tissue. These receptors originate from a female donor with breast cancer. Some clones in this sample may be carry-over from other donors' samples.

This clonotype occurred many times. A clone one base away is much larger, so this may be a read error. The chain employs TRBV20-1 and TRBJ1-2; D perhaps matches TRBD1 (5 bases). The CDR3 runs to 15 residues. Per germline, CDR1 DFQATT and CDR2 SNEGSKA (reference sequence). The V end was cut by 3 bases, the J end by 4 bases, with 18 bases between. CDR3 amino acids: CSASPPEGVTYGYTF. In DNA form, the CDR3 reads TGCAGTGCTAGCCCTCCAGAAGGGGTCACCTATGGCTACACCTTC.

This clonotype was observed a few times. CDR3 sequence (DNA): TGTGCCAGCAGCCAACGAGGGGGCGATGGTACCGGGGAGCTGTTTTTT. Protein: CASSQRGGDGTGELFF. The chain uses TRBV3-1 and TRBJ2-2, with 7 bases lining up with TRBD1. The CDR3 is 16 residues long. Germline V gives CDR1 LGHDT, CDR2 YNNKEL (reference sequence). Trimming cost V 2 bases and J 5 bases; bases outside gene matches: 8. Full variable domain (rest looked up from reference TRBV3-1 and TRBJ2-2): DTAVSQTPKYLVTQMGNDKSIKCEQNLGHDTMYWYKQDSKKFLKIMFSYNNKELIINETVPNRFSPKSPDKAHLNLHINSLELGDSAVYFCASSQRGGDGTGELFFGEGSRLTVL.

Comments on this clonotype: This could be a read error, since a much larger clone is one nucleotide away. The CDR3: CASSRPTGLVQNEQFF. For the CDR3, the DNA is TGTGCCAGCAGCCGTCCGACAGGGCTGGTGCAGAATGAGCAGTTCTTC. J is TRBJ2-1 and V is TRBV4-2; 7 bases are a match to TRBD1. Germline CDR1 LGHNA, CDR2 YNFKEQ. With 4 bases clipped from V and 7 bases from J, the junction kept 13 bases outside the gene matches. The CDR3 has 16 residues.

This clonotype was recorded at least ten times. V is TRBV5-1 and J is TRBJ1-2; 7 nucleotides match TRBD1. Germline V lookup: CDR1 SGHRS, CDR2 YFSETQ. V trimming: 4 bases; J trimming: 4 bases; junction bases outside the gene matches: 16. CDR3 length equals 17 residues. CDR3 nucleotide sequence: TGCGCCAGCAGCGGCGGGACAGAAGGACGGGACTTCTATGGCTACACCTTC. Translating gives CASSGGTEGRDFYGYTF. The full variable domain, in which reference TRBV5-1 and TRBJ1-2 provide the parts outside the CDR3, is KAGVTQTPRYLIKTRGQQVTLSCSPISGHRSVSWYQQTPGQGLQFLFEYFSETQRNKGNFPGRFSGRQFSNSRSEMNVSTLELGDSALYLCASSGGTEGRDFYGYTFGSGTRLTVV.

On this clonotype: Just one base apart from a much larger clone, this may be a read error. Lacking the conserved final phenylalanine or tryptophan, this CDR3 likely reflects a read error. The V call is TRBV10-2, the J call TRBJ1-6; the match to TRBD1 covers 7 bases. With 3 bases clipped from V and 9 bases from J, the junction kept 8 bases outside the gene matches. The CDR3 is made up of 15 amino acids. Germline-derived CDR1 and CDR2 are WSHSY and SAAADI. CDR3 in amino acids: CASSDETGSSSPLHS. In DNA form, the CDR3 reads TGCGCCAGCAGTGACGAGACAGGGAGCAGTTCACCCCTCCACTCT.

This clonotype was observed many times. This chain links TRBV19 with TRBJ2-3; D gene uncertain. Trimming pared 4 bases from V and 1 base from J, leaving 6 bases between. The CDR3 has 13 residues. Germline CDR1 is LNHDA and CDR2 is SQIVND (reference sequence). The CDR3 DNA follows: TGTGCCAGTAGTACTTACGGCACAGATACGCAGTATTTT. Translation gives CASSTYGTDTQYF.

The chain uses TRBV30 and TRBJ1-5; D uncertain. The CDR3 has 12 amino acids. Germline assignment: CDR1 GTSNPN and CDR2 SVGIG (reference sequence). V shed 0 bases and J shed 11 bases, with 11 bases lying between them. CDR3 region: CAWSVRMETQHF. In DNA, the CDR3 is TGTGCCTGGAGTGTACGGATGGAGACCCAGCATTTT.

In the case of this clonotype: Just one base apart from a much larger clone, this may be a read error. This chain joins TRBV30 and TRBJ2-1, with 11 bases aligning to TRBD2. Germline lookup yields CDR1 GTSNPN and CDR2 SVGIG (reference sequence). V shed 4 bases and J 13 bases; nucleotides not matched to a gene: 9. The CDR3 contains 13 residues. The DNA for the CDR3 is TGTGCCTGGACTCAACTAGCGGGAGACTCTCAGTTCTTC. Protein product: CAWTQLAGDSQFF.

This clonotype was recorded at least ten times. The chain links TRBV9 to TRBJ2-7; TRBD2 matches 8 bases. The J segment lost 3 bases and the V segment lost 3 bases, leaving 5 bases of the junction unmatched. This CDR3 contains 14 residues. CDR1 and CDR2 (germline): SGDLS, YYNGEE. This CDR3 is CASSDGRALYEQYF. The CDR3 region has the DNA TGTGCCAGCAGCGACGGGAGGGCCCTCTACGAGCAGTACTTC.

This clonotype turned up a few times. This may arise from a read error, as a much more abundant clone is one base away. The rearrangement links TRBV2 to TRBJ2-7; 10 bases are a match to TRBD1. Germline V gives CDR1 SNHLY, CDR2 FYNNEI. The CDR3 is made up of 14 amino acids. The CDR3, as DNA: TGTGCCAGCAGTTCCGGGACAGGGGTCTACGAGCGGTACTTC. The encoded protein is CASSSGTGVYERYF. Based on the CDR3 plus reference TRBV2 and TRBJ2-7, the full variable domain is EPEVTQTPSHQVTQMGQEVILRCVPISNHLYFYWYRQILGQKVEFLVSFYNNEISEKSEIFDDQFSVERPDGSNFTLKIRSTKLEDSAMYFCASSSGTGVYERYFGPGTRLTVT.

Turning to this clonotype: This could be a read error, since a much larger clone is one nucleotide away. This chain links TRBV10-3 with TRBJ1-4; 7 bases align to TRBD1. Germline V gives CDR1 ENHRY, CDR2 SYGVKD. This CDR3 comprises 13 residues. The CDR3 DNA sequence: TGTGCCAGCAGGAGGGGGCCTAATGAAAAACTGCTTTTT. It codes for CASRRGPNEKLLF.

This clonotype has just a few counts. Since a much larger clone is just one base distant, this may be a read error. The CDR3, as DNA: TGTGCCAGCAGCCTTACCGGGACAGGGCCTTACGAGCAGTACTTC. It encodes CASSLTGTGPYEQYF. The V gene is TRBV7-2, the J gene TRBJ2-7; the match to TRBD1 covers 9 bases. The ends lost 5 bases at V and 4 bases at J; junction bases unmatched: 9. The CDR3 sequence is 15 residues long. Germline CDR1 and CDR2: SGHTA and FQGNSA.

This clonotype turned up a few times. The chain joins TRBV5-8 to TRBJ2-3, with 8 bases matching TRBD2. J gave up 3 bases and V 3 bases, and 15 bases lay outside the gene matches. This CDR3 contains 18 residues. Per germline, CDR1 SGHTS and CDR2 YDEGEE. The CDR3 nucleotides read TGTGCCAGCAGCTCGGGGGGGGTAGCGGGGAACCCTACAGATACGCAGTATTTT. This translates into CASSSGGVAGNPTDTQYF.

Many counts were recorded for this clonotype. The V call is TRBV11-2, the J call TRBJ2-2, with D perhaps TRBD1 or TRBD2 (5 bases each). This CDR3 has 17 amino acids. CDR1 is SGHAT, CDR2 FQNNGV, per germline. The V end was cut by 5 bases, the J end by 6 bases, with 22 bases between. CDR3 DNA: TGTGCCAGCAGCGTCCTCGATGGGACGAACGTCCCCGGGGAGCTGTTTTTT. This sequence encodes CASSVLDGTNVPGELFF. Using reference TRBV11-2 and TRBJ2-2 for the parts outside the CDR3, the full variable domain is EAGVAQSPRYKIIEKRQSVAFWCNPISGHATLYWYQQILGQGPKLLIQFQNNGVVDDSQLPKDRFSAERLKGVDSTLKIQPAKLEDSAVYLCASSVLDGTNVPGELFFGEGSRLTVL.

Worth noting for this clonotype: The junction differs from germline at one of its ends, possibly a read error. V and J are TRBV7-3 and TRBJ1-4; 9 nucleotides align to TRBD1. In germline, CDR1 is SGHTA, CDR2 FQGTGA. The CDR3 runs 15 residues. CDR3 nucleotide sequence: TGTGCCAGCAGCTTTGGACAGGGGCAGAATGAAAAACCGTCTTTT. Translation: CASSFGQGQNEKPSF. The variable domain in full, with the rest retrieved from reference TRBV7-3 and TRBJ1-4, is GAGVSQTPSNKVTEKGKYVELRCDPISGHTALYWYRQSLGQGPEFLIYFQGTGAADDSGLPNDRFFAVRPEGSVSTLKIQRTERGDSAVYLCASSFGQGQNEKPSFGSGTQLSVL.

The rearrangement uses TRBV2 and TRBJ1-2; a possible D gene is TRBD1 (6 bases). CDR1 is SNHLY, CDR2 FYNNEI, per germline. The CDR3 extends over 18 amino acids. V shed 7 bases and J shed 8 bases, with 32 bases lying between them. CDR3 in amino acids: CASNQGLLRDPYRDGYTF. The DNA for the CDR3 is TGTGCCAGCAACCAAGGTCTACTTAGGGATCCCTACAGGGACGGCTACACCTTC. The complete variable domain, with remaining parts taken from reference TRBV2 and TRBJ1-2, reads EPEVTQTPSHQVTQMGQEVILRCVPISNHLYFYWYRQILGQKVEFLVSFYNNEISEKSEIFDDQFSVERPDGSNFTLKIRSTKLEDSAMYFCASNQGLLRDPYRDGYTFGSGTRLTVV.

This clonotype occurred many times. The rearrangement uses TRBV9 and TRBJ2-3; no clear D gene. This CDR3 contains 16 residues. The germline gives CDR1 SGDLS, CDR2 YYNGEE. V gave up 0 bases and J gave up 1 base, with 12 bases separating them. CDR3 loop: CASSVEGHLGTDTQYF. CDR3 sequence (DNA): TGTGCCAGCAGCGTAGAGGGCCATCTCGGCACAGATACGCAGTATTTT. The full variable domain, rest sourced from reference TRBV9 and TRBJ2-3, is DSGVTQTPKHLITATGQRVTLRCSPRSGDLSVYWYQQSLDQGLQFLIQYYNGEERAKGNILERFSAQQFPDLHSELNLSSLELGDSALYFCASSVEGHLGTDTQYFGPGTRLTVL.

This clonotype was counted only a few times. This chain connects TRBV6-1 to TRBJ1-2; TRBD1 might be the D (6 bases). Germline assignment: CDR1 MNHNS and CDR2 SASEGT. V was cut by 6 bases and J by 4 bases, with 15 bases left in between. This CDR3 has 14 amino acids. Written as DNA, the CDR3 is TGTGCCAGCAGGATACGGGACAAGCTCTATGGCTACACCTTC. Protein sequence: CASRIRDKLYGYTF.

This clonotype was seen ten or more times. The chain recombines TRBV19 with TRBJ2-5; 9 bases agree with TRBD2. The CDR3 runs 15 residues. Germline-derived CDR1 and CDR2 are LNHDA and SQIVND (reference sequence). V gave up 4 bases and J gave up 5 bases; unmatched junction bases: 8. CDR3 loop: CASSTLAGHWETQYF. The CDR3 nucleotides are TGTGCCAGTAGTACGCTAGCGGGGCACTGGGAGACCCAGTACTTC.